This T cell receptor (beta chain) is drawn from a study of radiotherapy plus CTLA-4 blockade in lung cancer. The study, taken as a whole, reports: According to reports, early shifts in blood T cell clones, alongside interferon-beta, forecast response most accurately.

Clones were read by immunoSEQ multiplex PCR, and TCRdb kept only the in-frame ones, dropping some. The sample lists tens of thousands of clones; approximately 83% were seen once. Trimming stripped 2 bases from V and 4 bases from J, with 11 bases between. The CDR3 is 15 residues long. The V gene's germline CDR1 is LGHNA and CDR2 YNFKEQ. On this clone: What it recognizes is unknown.

The V and J genes are TRBV4-2 and TRBJ1-4, with D possibly matching TRBD1 (5 bases). The sequences come from peripheral blood, collected from a patient treated with radiotherapy plus ipilimumab. The TCR originated in a human donor with non-small cell lung cancer who had a partial response to radiotherapy plus ipilimumab. The CDR3 sequence is CASSQQTAFNEKLFF. CDR3 coding DNA: TGTGCCAGCAGCCAACAGACAGCCTTTAATGAAAAACTGTTTTTT.